A selection of T cell receptor beta chains follows, all from one sample in a study of blood T cell repertoires in COVID-19. The table came from immunoSEQ multiplex PCR; TCRdb's copy has only in-frame clones and leaves some out. The sample lists 100,000 or so clones, about 86% seen once, with less than 3% in the top ten. The specimen sequenced was PBMCs or T cells enriched from blood (not recorded which). Every receptor here comes from a woman aged 50 to 65 who had recovered from COVID-19. CDR3s include the opening cysteine and the closing phenylalanine or tryptophan. Fields, in order: V gene, J gene, D gene, clone size, CDR3 protein, CDR3 DNA. The D gene is left open where the match is weak. Only part of the rows carry a size: once, few, many, or a class if the clone is expanded.

TRBV11-2	TRBJ2-7	TRBD2	NA	CASSRPGGEQYF	TGTGCCAGCAGCCGACCGGGAGGGGAGCAGTACTTC
TRBV7-9	TRBJ2-1	TRBD1	NA	CASTPGGEQFF	TGTGCCAGCACCCCAGGGGGTGAGCAGTTCTTC
TRBV10-2	TRBJ2-6	TRBD1	NA	CASRRTGGDGANVLTF	TGCGCCAGCAGGCGGACAGGGGGCGACGGGGCCAACGTCCTGACTTTC
TRBV3-1/TRBV3-2	TRBJ1-2	NA	NA	CASSQDPDYGYTF	TGTGCCAGCAGCCAAGATCCTGACTATGGCTACACCTTC
TRBV30	TRBJ1-4	NA	NA	CAWSVLGPGGREKLFF	TGTGCCTGGAGTGTACTAGGCCCCGGGGGGCGTGAAAAACTGTTTTTT
TRBV19	TRBJ1-5	NA	NA	CASSITDSNQPQHF	TGTGCCAGTAGTATCACAGATAGCAATCAGCCCCAGCATTTT
TRBV12-5	TRBJ2-1	TRBD2	NA	CASGLRLAGAYNEQFF	TGTGCTAGTGGTCTGAGACTAGCGGGGGCCTACAATGAGCAGTTCTTC
TRBV29-1	TRBJ1-2	NA	NA	CSVEGGLSRGYTF	TGCAGCGTTGAAGGGGGACTCTCAAGAGGCTACACCTTC
TRBV7-3	TRBJ1-1	NA	NA	CASSLTPGSAEAFF	TGTGCCAGCAGCTTAACTCCGGGGAGCGCTGAAGCTTTCTTT
TRBV14	TRBJ2-3	NA	NA	CASSRSRSTDTQYF	TGTGCCAGCAGCCGATCCAGAAGCACAGATACGCAGTATTTT
TRBV6-4	TRBJ1-4	TRBD1	NA	CASSGQGNEKLFF	TGTGCCAGCAGTGGACAGGGAAATGAAAAACTGTTTTTT
TRBV28	TRBJ1-5	NA	NA	CASSFFSSGSSWLVRWDQPQHF	TGTGCCAGCAGTTTCTTCTCCAGTGGGAGTAGTTGGCTGGTTCGGTGGGATCAGCCCCAGCATTTT
TRBV7-9	TRBJ1-3	TRBD1	NA	CASSYKTGGTGNTIYF	TGTGCCAGCAGCTACAAGACAGGGGGCACAGGAAACACCATATATTTT
TRBV6-1	TRBJ2-7	NA	NA	CASSETNGAYEQYF	TGTGCCAGCAGTGAAACGAACGGTGCATACGAGCAGTACTTC
TRBV28	TRBJ2-3	TRBD1	NA	CASSTRQGSDTQYF	TGTGCCAGCAGTACCCGACAGGGCTCAGATACGCAGTATTTT
TRBV15	TRBJ1-4	NA	NA	CATSRDLPSSGTNEKLFF	TGTGCCACCAGCAGAGATCTCCCCTCCTCGGGAACTAATGAAAAACTGTTTTTT
TRBV7-8	TRBJ1-2	TRBD1	NA	CASSSWGQGNYGYTF	TGTGCCAGCAGCTCCTGGGGACAGGGAAACTATGGCTACACCTTC
TRBV9	TRBJ1-6	NA	NA	CASSVVGTRNSPLHF	TGTGCCAGCAGCGTAGTGGGGACTAGGAATTCACCCCTCCACTTT
TRBV28	TRBJ2-5	NA	NA	CASSLLPGQETQYF	TGTGCCAGCAGTTTATTGCCAGGGCAAGAGACCCAGTACTTC
TRBV19	TRBJ2-1	NA	once	CARKGHGRTLYNEQFF	TGTGCCAGAAAAGGACATGGCAGGACCCTCTACAATGAGCAGTTCTTC
TRBV27	TRBJ2-7	TRBD2	NA	CASSFIGTSGGGSYEQYF	TGTGCCAGCAGCTTTATCGGGACTAGCGGCGGGGGTTCCTACGAGCAGTACTTC
TRBV9	TRBJ2-5	NA	NA	CASSSGDRKKETQYF	TGTGCCAGCAGCAGCGGGGACAGGAAGAAAGAGACCCAGTACTTC
TRBV12-3/TRBV12-4	TRBJ2-1	NA	NA	CASSLAGQGQFF	TGTGCCAGCAGTTTAGCCGGGCAGGGGCAGTTCTTC
TRBV28	TRBJ1-4	TRBD1	NA	CASNKRGTGNEKLFF	TGTGCCAGCAATAAGAGGGGGACAGGGAATGAAAAACTGTTTTTT
TRBV2	TRBJ1-2	NA	NA	CATNHGDNYGYTF	TGTGCCACAAATCACGGAGACAACTATGGCTACACCTTC
TRBV6-2/TRBV6-3	TRBJ2-7	NA	NA	CASSYSWARTPKYGSYEQYF	TGTGCCAGCAGTTACTCCTGGGCCCGAACGCCCAAGTATGGGTCCTACGAGCAGTACTTC
TRBV15	TRBJ1-5	NA	few	CATSRDLSNQPQHF	TGTGCCACCAGCAGAGATCTCAGCAATCAGCCCCAGCATTTT
TRBV11-1	TRBJ2-7	NA	once	CASSRRAGTYEQYF	TGTGCCAGCAGCCGTCGGGCGGGTACCTACGAGCAGTACTTC
TRBV7-3	TRBJ2-2	NA	NA	CASSPQGGANTGELFF	TGTGCCAGCAGCCCCCAGGGTGGAGCGAACACCGGGGAGCTGTTTTTT
TRBV28	TRBJ2-3	NA	few	CASALMAGTDTQYF	TGTGCCAGCGCCCTCATGGCGGGCACAGATACGCAGTATTTT
TRBV9	TRBJ1-3	TRBD1	NA	CASSPGQGVNTIYF	TGTGCCAGCAGCCCCGGACAGGGGGTTAACACCATATATTTT
TRBV6-1	TRBJ1-1	NA	NA	CASSETGRGTEAFF	TGTGCCAGCAGTGAAACAGGGAGGGGCACTGAAGCTTTCTTT
TRBV23-1	TRBJ1-6	NA	NA	CASPKPPGGPPYNSPLHF	TGCGCCAGCCCTAAACCCCCGGGAGGGCCGCCCTATAATTCACCCCTCCACTTT
TRBV6-5	TRBJ1-1	NA	NA	CASSYLGRGLNTEAFF	TGTGCCAGCAGTTACTTGGGGCGGGGATTGAACACTGAAGCTTTCTTT
TRBV15	TRBJ1-6	NA	NA	CATSRVRNYNSPLHF	TGTGCCACCAGCAGAGTCAGAAATTATAATTCACCCCTCCACTTT
TRBV11-2	TRBJ2-1	TRBD2	NA	CASSLGSGGVGRNEQFF	TGTGCCAGCAGCTTGGGTAGCGGGGGAGTCGGTAGGAATGAGCAGTTCTTC
TRBV7-6	TRBJ1-5	NA	few	CASSLEQGNQPQHF	TGTGCCAGCAGCTTAGAACAGGGCAATCAGCCCCAGCATTTT
TRBV12-3/TRBV12-4	TRBJ1-2	NA	NA	CASTQQGRDGYTF	TGTGCCAGCACTCAACAGGGACGAGATGGCTACACCTTC
TRBV6-5	TRBJ2-7	NA	NA	CATEDRFYEQYF	TGTGCCACCGAGGACAGATTCTACGAGCAGTACTTC
TRBV9	TRBJ1-1	TRBD1	NA	CASSVGGGVTEAFF	TGTGCCAGCAGCGTAGGAGGGGGCGTCACTGAAGCTTTCTTT
TRBV15	TRBJ1-1	NA	few	CATSRGEGGVRTEAFF	TGTGCCACCAGCAGAGGGGAGGGTGGGGTTAGGACTGAAGCTTTCTTT
TRBV6-5	TRBJ1-1	TRBD1	NA	CASSPRTGTDTEAFF	TGTGCCAGCAGTCCCAGGACAGGTACGGACACTGAAGCTTTCTTT
TRBV2	TRBJ1-1	NA	NA	CASQPHGGGMEAFF	TGTGCCAGCCAGCCCCATGGGGGAGGTATGGAAGCTTTCTTT
TRBV29-1	TRBJ2-1	NA	NA	CSVETGSNEQFF	TGCAGCGTCGAGACGGGGTCCAATGAGCAGTTCTTC
TRBV11-2	TRBJ2-5	TRBD2	NA	CASSLVASGRGTETQYF	TGTGCCAGCAGCTTAGTGGCTAGCGGGAGGGGTACGGAGACCCAGTACTTC
TRBV7-2	TRBJ1-2	TRBD1	NA	CASSRGAGGTYGYTF	TGTGCCAGCAGCCGCGGGGCAGGGGGCACCTATGGCTACACCTTC
TRBV11-2	TRBJ2-7	TRBD2	NA	CASSLVSGSSYEQYF	TGTGCCAGCAGCTTAGTAAGCGGGAGCTCCTACGAGCAGTACTTC
TRBV2	TRBJ1-2	TRBD1	once	CASNLQGANYGYTF	TGTGCCAGCAACCTCCAGGGGGCAAACTATGGCTACACCTTC
TRBV30	TRBJ1-1	TRBD1	NA	CAQSPGDREAFF	TGTGCCCAGAGCCCTGGGGACAGGGAAGCTTTCTTT
TRBV29-1	TRBJ2-7	TRBD2	NA	CSARAGDEQYF	TGCAGCGCCCGAGCGGGAGACGAGCAGTACTTC
TRBV28	TRBJ2-2	NA	NA	CASSPAGELFF	TGTGCCAGCAGTCCCGCCGGGGAGCTGTTTTTT
TRBV30	TRBJ2-1	TRBD2	NA	CAWGRVAANEQFF	TGTGCCTGGGGGAGGGTAGCGGCCAATGAGCAGTTCTTC
TRBV5-1	TRBJ2-5	NA	once	CASSLATAGTQYF	TGCGCCAGCAGCTTAGCGACAGCGGGGACCCAGTACTTC